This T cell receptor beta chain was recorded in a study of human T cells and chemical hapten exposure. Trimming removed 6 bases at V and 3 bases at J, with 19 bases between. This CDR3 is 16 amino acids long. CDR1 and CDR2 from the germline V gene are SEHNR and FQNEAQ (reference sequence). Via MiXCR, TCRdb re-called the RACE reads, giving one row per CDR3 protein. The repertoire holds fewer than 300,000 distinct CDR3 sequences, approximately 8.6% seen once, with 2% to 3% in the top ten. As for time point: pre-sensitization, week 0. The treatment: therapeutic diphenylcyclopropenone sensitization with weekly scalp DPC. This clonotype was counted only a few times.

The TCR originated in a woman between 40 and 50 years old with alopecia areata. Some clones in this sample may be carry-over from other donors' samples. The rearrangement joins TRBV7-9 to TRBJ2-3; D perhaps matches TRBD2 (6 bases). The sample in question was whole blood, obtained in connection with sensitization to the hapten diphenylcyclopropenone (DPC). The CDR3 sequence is CASSPPEAGITDTQYF. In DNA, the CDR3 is TGTGCCAGCAGTCCACCCGAGGCGGGGATAACAGATACGCAGTATTTT.